The rows below give T cell receptor beta chains drawn from one sample of a study of post-analysis software for immune sequencing data. In TCRdb, the PCR reads were re-called with MiXCR into one record per CDR3 protein. The sample holds about 570,000 distinct CDR3 sequences, about a third seen once. Material for sequencing was blood. The source is a girl under 18 with multiple sclerosis. Both conserved end residues are part of each CDR3.

J: TRBJ2-7
V: TRBV15
CDR3: CATSRGQGDSYEQYF

J: TRBJ1-2
V: TRBV20-1
CDR3: CSAPTTGSYGYTF

J: TRBJ1-1
V: TRBV6-1
CDR3: CASSAGTGSSRGDTEAFF

J: TRBJ1-2
V: TRBV4-1
CDR3: CASSQGLTGGSYGYTF

J: TRBJ1-2
V: TRBV7-9
CDR3: CASSPRTGAGYTF

J: TRBJ2-3
V: TRBV7-3
CDR3: CASSLSAADTQYF

J: TRBJ2-7
V: TRBV7-2
CDR3: CASSFTGVSYEQYF

J: TRBJ2-5
V: TRBV28
CDR3: CATHRGETQYF

J: TRBJ2-1
V: TRBV4-1
CDR3: CASSQRGLAGLSVQFF

J: TRBJ1-6
V: TRBV6-5
CDR3: CASSSPDRGRSPLHF

J: TRBJ2-1
V: TRBV7-7
CDR3: CATDRGLDNEQFF

J: TRBJ1-5
V: TRBV20-1
CDR3: CSARDWQANQPQHF

J: TRBJ1-5
V: TRBV5-1
CDR3: CASSLAGDRDQPQHF

J: TRBJ2-4
V: TRBV4-1
CDR3: CASSQDRGRVSKNIQYF

J: TRBJ1-6
V: TRBV4-1
CDR3: CASSQDRGYSPLHF

J: -
V: TRBV12-3/TRBV12-4
CDR3: CASSLLTSLEETQYF

J: TRBJ2-1
V: TRBV29-1
CDR3: CSVVRLRNNEQFF

J: TRBJ1-6
V: TRBV20-1
CDR3: CSAHRQGSSPLHF

J: TRBJ2-7
V: TRBV5-1
CDR3: CASTSGGRYEQYF

J: TRBJ1-4
V: TRBV11-2
CDR3: CASSPARATNEKLFF

J: TRBJ2-7
V: TRBV20-1
CDR3: CSARDVPEQYF

J: TRBJ2-3
V: TRBV7-3
CDR3: CASSLQRGTDTQYF

J: TRBJ2-3
V: TRBV12-3/TRBV12-4
CDR3: CATKLSGGASDTQYF

J: TRBJ1-2
V: TRBV7-2
CDR3: CASSLAGYLYGYTF

J: TRBJ2-3
V: TRBV7-2
CDR3: CASSLLAGGDTDTQYF

J: TRBJ1-2
V: TRBV6-5
CDR3: CASTQGQGVYGYTF

J: TRBJ2-1
V: TRBV29-1
CDR3: CSVPLGSFQFF

J: TRBJ2-3
V: TRBV12-3/TRBV12-4
CDR3: CASSLAPGGHTDTQYF

J: TRBJ1-2
V: TRBV28
CDR3: CASSIPTGGSYGYTF

J: TRBJ1-1
V: TRBV4-1
CDR3: CASSQDRLTEAFF

J: TRBJ2-5
V: TRBV12-3/TRBV12-4
CDR3: CASSLGALRETQYF

J: TRBJ1-2
V: TRBV5-1
CDR3: CASSSLTNTNYGYTF

J: TRBJ2-2
V: TRBV5-1
CDR3: CASSPGQGTVGELFF

J: TRBJ2-1
V: TRBV6-1
CDR3: CASSSTDRSAQSSYNEQFF

J: TRBJ1-4
V: TRBV4-1
CDR3: CASSQGLGLSNEKLFF

J: TRBJ1-1
V: TRBV16
CDR3: CASSPRTEEAFF

J: TRBJ2-1
V: TRBV29-1
CDR3: CSVVGLAGGRMFF

J: TRBJ1-5
V: TRBV20-1
CDR3: CSASTSGTNQPQHF

J: TRBJ2-1
V: TRBV7-2
CDR3: CASSLKTPGNEQFF

J: TRBJ2-3
V: TRBV5-1
CDR3: CASSLSVGQASCPDTQYF

J: TRBJ2-7
V: TRBV3-1
CDR3: CASSQDRQSYEQYF

J: TRBJ2-3
V: TRBV5-1
CDR3: CASRTDSGGNWLRTGTQYF

J: TRBJ2-7
V: TRBV20-1
CDR3: CSARTGTAGTYEQYF

J: TRBJ2-3
V: TRBV5-1
CDR3: CASSLVASGGSDTQYF

J: TRBJ2-6
V: TRBV5-1
CDR3: CASSFRGLVSGANVLTF

J: TRBJ2-1
V: TRBV6-1
CDR3: CASSEALPGGPYNEQFF

J: TRBJ1-1
V: TRBV6-1
CDR3: CASSKDGRAWNTEAFF

J: TRBJ2-1
V: TRBV6-5
CDR3: CASSRSRPPSYNEQFF

J: TRBJ2-5
V: TRBV24-1
CDR3: CATSDPTGSVHRETQYF

J: TRBJ1-6
V: TRBV5-1
CDR3: CASSMRTGNNSPLHF

J: TRBJ2-3
V: TRBV19
CDR3: CASTVSGSQYF

J: TRBJ2-7
V: TRBV29-1
CDR3: CSVRDSVDSDSYEQYF

J: TRBJ2-3
V: TRBV5-1
CDR3: CASSSGRTTDTQYF

J: TRBJ1-1
V: TRBV5-1
CDR3: CASSNRDGMNTEAFF

J: TRBJ2-7
V: TRBV29-1
CDR3: CSVPGQGSYEQYF

J: TRBJ2-5
V: TRBV6-1
CDR3: CANGLVGRRPQETQYF